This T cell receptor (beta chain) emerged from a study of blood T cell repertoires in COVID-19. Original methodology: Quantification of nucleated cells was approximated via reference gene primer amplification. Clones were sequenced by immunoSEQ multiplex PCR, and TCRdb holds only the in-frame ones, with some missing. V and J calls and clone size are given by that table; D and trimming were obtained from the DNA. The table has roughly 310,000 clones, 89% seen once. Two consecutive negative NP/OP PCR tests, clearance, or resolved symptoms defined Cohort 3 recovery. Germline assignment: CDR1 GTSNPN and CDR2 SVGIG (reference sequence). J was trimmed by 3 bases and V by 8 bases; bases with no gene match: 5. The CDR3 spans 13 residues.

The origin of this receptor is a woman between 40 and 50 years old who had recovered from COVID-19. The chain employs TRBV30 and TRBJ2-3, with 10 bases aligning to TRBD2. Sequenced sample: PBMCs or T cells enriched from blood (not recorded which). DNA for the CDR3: TGTGCCAGAGCGGGAGGGGGGACAGATACGCAGTATTTT. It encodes CARAGGGTDTQYF. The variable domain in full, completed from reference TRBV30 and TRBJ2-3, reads SQTIHQWPATLVQPVGSPLSLECTVEGTSNPNLYWYRQAAGRGLQLLFYSVGIGQISSEVPQNLSASRPQDRQFILSSKKLLLSDSGFYLCARAGGGTDTQYFGPGTRLTVL.